This entry concerns a single TCR beta chain. What it binds is unknown. PCR amplification relied on 60 Vbeta primers (plus 13 Jbeta primers). The assay was immunoSEQ multiplex PCR, and TCRdb's table has in-frame clones only and misses some. This table has about 91,000 clones, less than 70% appearing once. These data belong to a study of cytomegalovirus exposure and HLA in healthy donors. About the study: When about 400 donors were genotyped, about 80% of them were found to fall in the Caucasian-associated ancestry cluster. General study results and limits: Within an earlier analysis, most TCR beta V segments proved productive either about 87% or about 30% of the time. TCR beta sequences reportedly predicted the HLA-A and HLA-B alleles of most subjects accurately. Analyzed later, association rates of TCRs varied across HLA loci, with DRB1 most and HLA-C fewest.

Germline V lookup: CDR1 KGHSH, CDR2 LQKENI. The V gene lost 3 bases and the J gene lost 1 base, with 18 bases spanning the gap. The CDR3 extends over 17 amino acids. The genes are TRBV18 and TRBJ2-5; D is perhaps TRBD2 (6 bases). The sequencing input was PBMCs. This clonotype was sampled from a human donor in good health. CDR3 in DNA: TGTGCCAGCTCACCTCCCCCGGGCGGGGTTACCCAAGAGACCCAGTACTTC. It encodes CASSPPPGGVTQETQYF.